A selection of T cell receptor beta chains follows, all from one sample in a study of blood T cell repertoires in COVID-19. Libraries were prepared by immunoSEQ multiplex PCR; TCRdb keeps only in-frame clonotypes and omits some of them. There are 300,000 to 400,000 clones in the sample; approximately 90% occur only once, and 1.2% lies in the top ten. The sequencing input was PBMCs or T cells enriched from blood (not recorded which). The source of these receptors is a woman between 18 and 29 years old who had recovered from COVID-19. CDR3s include the opening cysteine and the closing phenylalanine or tryptophan. Fields, in order: V gene, J gene, D gene, clone size, CDR3 length, CDR3 DNA, CDR3 protein. The D gene is left open where the match is weak. Some rows mark clone size as missing; the rest say once, few, many or name a class of expanded clone.

V gene: TRBV30
J gene: TRBJ1-4
D gene: TRBD1
clone size: .
CDR3 length: 14
CDR3 DNA: TGTGCCTGGAGTAGTGGGACAGGGGATGAAAAACTGTTTTTT
CDR3 protein: CAWSSGTGDEKLFF

V gene: TRBV29-1
J gene: TRBJ2-3
D gene: TRBD1
clone size: .
CDR3 length: 17
CDR3 DNA: TGCAGCGTTGCCCTACTTCACTGGACAGGGCGTGCAGATACGCAGTATTTT
CDR3 protein: CSVALLHWTGRADTQYF

V gene: TRBV4-1
J gene: TRBJ1-1
D gene: .
clone size: .
CDR3 length: 14
CDR3 DNA: TGCGCCAGCAGCCAAGTGGCAGGGGAAACTGAAGCTTTCTTT
CDR3 protein: CASSQVAGETEAFF

V gene: TRBV6-5
J gene: TRBJ2-1
D gene: .
clone size: once
CDR3 length: 16
CDR3 DNA: TGTGCCAGCAGTTACTCTCGTAGATCCGACTACAATGAGCAGTTCTTC
CDR3 protein: CASSYSRRSDYNEQFF

V gene: TRBV6-1
J gene: TRBJ1-4
D gene: TRBD1
clone size: .
CDR3 length: 15
CDR3 DNA: TGTGCCAGCAGTGACCAGGGGGTAACTAATGAAAAACTGTTTTTT
CDR3 protein: CASSDQGVTNEKLFF

V gene: TRBV5-4
J gene: TRBJ2-1
D gene: .
clone size: .
CDR3 length: 16
CDR3 DNA: TGTGCCAGCAGCTTGGGTGGGGGGATTACCCCCAATGAGCAGTTCTTC
CDR3 protein: CASSLGGGITPNEQFF

V gene: TRBV14
J gene: TRBJ2-1
D gene: TRBD1
clone size: .
CDR3 length: 16
CDR3 DNA: TGTGCCAGCAGCCCTTTTGAGGGGGCGTCCTACAATGAGCAGTTCTTC
CDR3 protein: CASSPFEGASYNEQFF

V gene: TRBV5-1
J gene: TRBJ1-2
D gene: TRBD1
clone size: .
CDR3 length: 14
CDR3 DNA: TGCGCCAGCAGCCTATCCGGGACAGACTATGGCTACACCTTC
CDR3 protein: CASSLSGTDYGYTF

V gene: TRBV5-1
J gene: TRBJ2-2
D gene: TRBD2
clone size: .
CDR3 length: 13
CDR3 DNA: TGCGCCAGCAGTCCGACGGGAGGTAGGGAGCTGTTTTTT
CDR3 protein: CASSPTGGRELFF

V gene: TRBV7-2
J gene: TRBJ1-2
D gene: TRBD1
clone size: .
CDR3 length: 15
CDR3 DNA: TGTGCCAGCAGCTCAGAACCGGGACAGGTCTATGGCTACACCTTC
CDR3 protein: CASSSEPGQVYGYTF

V gene: TRBV5-1
J gene: TRBJ1-1
D gene: .
clone size: once
CDR3 length: 15
CDR3 DNA: TGCGCCAGCAGCTTGGATCAGGGTGTGAACACTGAAGCTTTCTTT
CDR3 protein: CASSLDQGVNTEAFF

V gene: TRBV6-1
J gene: TRBJ1-5
D gene: .
clone size: .
CDR3 length: 13
CDR3 DNA: TGTGCCAGCAGTGAATTTCGCGGGCAGCCCCAGCATTTT
CDR3 protein: CASSEFRGQPQHF

V gene: TRBV5-4
J gene: TRBJ2-6
D gene: TRBD2
clone size: .
CDR3 length: 20
CDR3 DNA: TGTGCCAGCAGCTTCGCTCGGGGGGGACGGACGGGCACTGGGGCCAACGTCCTGACTTTC
CDR3 protein: CASSFARGGRTGTGANVLTF

V gene: TRBV27
J gene: TRBJ2-3
D gene: .
clone size: few
CDR3 length: 15
CDR3 DNA: TGTGCCAGCAGTGTGACTGAGGCTAGCACAGATACGCAGTATTTT
CDR3 protein: CASSVTEASTDTQYF

V gene: TRBV7-9
J gene: TRBJ1-2
D gene: .
clone size: .
CDR3 length: 16
CDR3 DNA: TGTGCCAGCAGCTTGGACCGGGACACCATTAACTATGGCTACACCTTC
CDR3 protein: CASSLDRDTINYGYTF

V gene: TRBV7-9
J gene: TRBJ1-1
D gene: TRBD1
clone size: .
CDR3 length: 16
CDR3 DNA: TGTGCCAGCAGCCCCCCTAGGACAGGGCCGAACACTGAAGCTTTCTTT
CDR3 protein: CASSPPRTGPNTEAFF

V gene: TRBV7-3
J gene: TRBJ2-7
D gene: TRBD2
clone size: .
CDR3 length: 14
CDR3 DNA: TGTGCCAGCAGGGGGACTAGCGGCTCCTACGAGCAGTACTTC
CDR3 protein: CASRGTSGSYEQYF

V gene: TRBV7-6
J gene: TRBJ2-1
D gene: .
clone size: once
CDR3 length: 13
CDR3 DNA: TGTGCCAGCAGCCCCTGGAGGGACGGTGAGCAGTTCTTC
CDR3 protein: CASSPWRDGEQFF

V gene: TRBV12-5
J gene: TRBJ1-1
D gene: .
clone size: .
CDR3 length: 15
CDR3 DNA: TGTGCTAGTGGTCTCGGGGGGCGCGGGAACACTGAAGCTTTCTTT
CDR3 protein: CASGLGGRGNTEAFF

V gene: TRBV6-1
J gene: TRBJ1-1
D gene: TRBD1
clone size: .
CDR3 length: 16
CDR3 DNA: TGTGCCAGCAGGGAAACCGTACGGGACAGGAACACTGAAGCTTTCTTT
CDR3 protein: CASRETVRDRNTEAFF

V gene: TRBV5-5
J gene: TRBJ2-1
D gene: .
clone size: .
CDR3 length: 14
CDR3 DNA: TGTGCCAGCAGCTTGAATGCGGGCTACAATGAGCAGTTCTTC
CDR3 protein: CASSLNAGYNEQFF

V gene: TRBV6-2/TRBV6-3
J gene: TRBJ1-2
D gene: .
clone size: .
CDR3 length: 15
CDR3 DNA: TGTGCCAGCAGTTACTCATCCTCTTTTCGGTATGGCTACACCTTC
CDR3 protein: CASSYSSSFRYGYTF

V gene: TRBV11-2
J gene: TRBJ2-3
D gene: .
clone size: once
CDR3 length: 19
CDR3 DNA: TGTGCCAGCAGCTTACTAACCCAAGGCGTCAGCGGCGTAGGGAGGACGCAGTATTTT
CDR3 protein: CASSLLTQGVSGVGRTQYF

V gene: TRBV11-2
J gene: TRBJ2-1
D gene: TRBD2
clone size: .
CDR3 length: 16
CDR3 DNA: TGTGCCAGCAGCCCAATTCGGGGGGGGCTAAACAATGAGCAGTTCTTC
CDR3 protein: CASSPIRGGLNNEQFF

V gene: TRBV4-1
J gene: TRBJ1-5
D gene: .
clone size: .
CDR3 length: 14
CDR3 DNA: TGCGCCAGCAGCCAAGAAGGGGGCAATCAGCCCCAGCATTTT
CDR3 protein: CASSQEGGNQPQHF

V gene: TRBV6-4
J gene: TRBJ1-2
D gene: .
clone size: .
CDR3 length: 14
CDR3 DNA: TGTGCCAGCAGTGATACAAACCGAGCGGGTGGCTACACCTTC
CDR3 protein: CASSDTNRAGGYTF

V gene: TRBV5-1
J gene: TRBJ1-2
D gene: TRBD1
clone size: .
CDR3 length: 15
CDR3 DNA: TGCGCCAGCAGCTTGGCCAGGGGGGATGGCTATGGCTACACCTTC
CDR3 protein: CASSLARGDGYGYTF

V gene: TRBV6-5
J gene: TRBJ2-7
D gene: .
clone size: .
CDR3 length: 15
CDR3 DNA: TGTGCCAGCAGTTACGGCGGCTCAGGGAGGTACGAGCAGTACTTC
CDR3 protein: CASSYGGSGRYEQYF

V gene: TRBV7-9
J gene: TRBJ2-5
D gene: .
clone size: .
CDR3 length: 15
CDR3 DNA: TGTGCCAGCAGCTTAATAACGGGGTCGCAAGAGACCCAGTACTTC
CDR3 protein: CASSLITGSQETQYF

V gene: TRBV27
J gene: TRBJ2-5
D gene: .
clone size: .
CDR3 length: 14
CDR3 DNA: TGTGCCAGCATGGGGTTTGACAGCATAAGGACCCAGTACTTC
CDR3 protein: CASMGFDSIRTQYF

V gene: TRBV27
J gene: TRBJ2-2
D gene: TRBD2
clone size: once
CDR3 length: 15
CDR3 DNA: TGTGCCAGCAGAGGAGCGGGGGGGCGATTCGGGGAGCTGTTTTTT
CDR3 protein: CASRGAGGRFGELFF

V gene: TRBV19
J gene: TRBJ1-1
D gene: TRBD1
clone size: once
CDR3 length: 14
CDR3 DNA: TGTGCCAGTCAGGGACAGGTATTGAACACTGAAGCTTTCTTT
CDR3 protein: CASQGQVLNTEAFF

V gene: TRBV30
J gene: TRBJ1-1
D gene: .
clone size: .
CDR3 length: 13
CDR3 DNA: TGTGCCTGGAGTGTAATAAGGGGGATGGGAGCTTTCTTT
CDR3 protein: CAWSVIRGMGAFF

V gene: TRBV4-2
J gene: TRBJ1-3
D gene: .
clone size: .
CDR3 length: 16
CDR3 DNA: TGTGCCAGCAGCCAAGAAGGATCGGGGGCTGGAAACACCATATATTTT
CDR3 protein: CASSQEGSGAGNTIYF

V gene: TRBV12-3/TRBV12-4
J gene: TRBJ1-2
D gene: .
clone size: .
CDR3 length: 13
CDR3 DNA: TGTGCCAGCAGTACAGGGAAGAGCGGAGGCTACACCTTC
CDR3 protein: CASSTGKSGGYTF

V gene: TRBV2
J gene: TRBJ2-1
D gene: .
clone size: .
CDR3 length: 14
CDR3 DNA: TGTGCCAGCAGTGAAGCGGGGGGGCACAATGAGCAGTTCTTC
CDR3 protein: CASSEAGGHNEQFF